This T cell receptor (beta chain) stems from a study of brain T cells in children with intractable seizures. Findings and limits, study-wide: Clones missing pre-surgery may reflect undersampling of that blood sample. Only CDR3 sequence similarity suggested viral specificity, without known HCMV serostatus.

As regards this clone: The target antigen is unknown.

Data came from immunoSEQ multiplex PCR; TCRdb stores just in-frame clones and leaves some out. In the table there are around 41,000 clones, 90% of which are singletons. CDR3 length equals 13 residues. The germline CDR1 and CDR2 sequences are SNHLY and FYNNEI. V dropped 6 bases and J dropped 1 base, with 9 bases sitting between them. Surgery cases with the highest brain T cell transcript signatures were chosen for sequencing. Before surgery, patients took at least one anti-epileptic drug. The starting material was peripheral blood, obtained at surgery. The receptor was isolated from a girl between 2 and 10 years old with tuberous sclerosis and intractable seizures. This sequence joins TRBV2 and TRBJ1-1; no reliable D call. The CDR3 region has the DNA TGTGCCAGCAGGGGCGACTGGAACACTGAAGCTTTCTTT. It is translated as CASRGDWNTEAFF.